This entry lists 31 T cell receptor beta chains sequenced from one sample in a study of blood T cell repertoires in COVID-19. Using immunoSEQ multiplex PCR, the repertoire was profiled, and TCRdb retains in-frame clones only, with some absent. Among roughly 200,000 clones listed, about 85% were seen once. Sequencing input: peripheral blood. Receptor source: a woman of 80 years or more with active or convalescent COVID-19.

This clone was detected only a few times. The gene calls are TRBV5-1 and TRBJ1-6; D is possibly TRBD1 (5 bases). This CDR3 comprises 14 residues. V was shortened by 0 bases and J by 5 bases, with 6 bases between the two germline ends. Per the germline V gene, CDR1 is SGHRS and CDR2 is YFSETQ. CDR3 residues: CASSLGTHNSPLHF. The CDR3, as DNA: TGCGCCAGCAGCTTGGGGACACATAATTCACCCCTCCACTTT.

The rearrangement joins TRBV13 to TRBJ1-3; D gene ambiguous. Germline V gives CDR1 PRHDT, CDR2 FYEKMQ (reference sequence). The CDR3 consists of 15 residues. The V and J ends lost 0 bases and 0 bases respectively, with 6 bases between them. The DNA of the CDR3 is TGTGCCAGCAGCTTAGGCGGTTACTCTGGAAACACCATATATTTT. Translated: CASSLGGYSGNTIYF.

CDR3: CASREQGTGYTF. For the CDR3, the DNA is TGTGCCAGCAGGGAACAGGGGACTGGCTACACCTTC. This chain joins TRBV2 and TRBJ1-2, with TRBD1 matching over 7 bases. The length of the CDR3 is 12 residues. Trimming removed 6 bases from V and 7 bases from J; junction bases left unmatched: 5. Germline V gene lookup returns CDR1 SNHLY and CDR2 FYNNEI.

In the case of this clone: This specimen includes other DNA sequences encoding the same CDR3. V and J are TRBV2 and TRBJ1-5, with 8 bases lining up with TRBD1. In germline, CDR1 is SNHLY, CDR2 FYNNEI. CDR3 size: 13 residues. Trimming removed 4 bases from V and 4 bases from J; junction bases left unmatched: 0. In nucleotides, the CDR3 is TGTGCCAGCAGTGGACAGGGGAATCAGCCCCAGCATTTT. Amino acids: CASSGQGNQPQHF.

V gene TRBV2 combines with J gene TRBJ2-7; D is ambiguous. V shed 6 bases and J shed 0 bases, with 3 bases lying between them. CDR1 and CDR2 (germline): SNHLY, FYNNEI. The CDR3 is 11 residues long. The CDR3 DNA sequence: TGTGCCAGCAGATACTCCTACGAGCAGTACTTC. Its translation: CASRYSYEQYF.

The chain has TRBV9 and TRBJ2-5; a possible D gene is TRBD2 (6 bases). This CDR3 has 14 amino acids. Trimming removed 0 bases from V and 5 bases from J, with 11 bases in between. The germline V gene encodes CDR1 SGDLS and CDR2 YYNGEE. The CDR3 nucleotides read TGTGCCAGCAGCGTAGGGGGGGTAGTCGAGACCCAGTACTTC. Protein: CASSVGGVVETQYF.

V gene TRBV21-1 combines with J gene TRBJ2-1; the D call in the table, TRBD2, was not verified against the DNA. TRBV21-1 is a pseudogene locus. The CDR3 runs 15 residues. The CDR3 here is CASSEGREDYNEQFF. The CDR3 DNA follows: TGTGCCAGCAGCGAGGGGCGGGAGGACTACAATGAGCAGTTCTTC.

The V gene is TRBV7-2, the J gene TRBJ2-7; D possibly corresponds to TRBD1 (6 bases). V lost 1 base to trimming and J lost 0 bases, with 19 bases between them. The CDR3 totals 18 residues. Germline-derived CDR1 and CDR2 are SGHTA and FQGNSA. The CDR3 reads CASSLEAPADSSSYEQYF. The CDR3 nucleotides are TGTGCCAGCAGCTTAGAGGCCCCCGCGGACAGTAGCTCCTACGAGCAGTACTTC.

The chain employs TRBV9 and TRBJ1-1; tentatively, D is TRBD1 (5 bases). Trimming stripped 6 bases from V and 4 bases from J, with 16 bases between. The CDR3 spans 14 residues. CDR1 is SGDLS, CDR2 YYNGEE, per germline. The CDR3 region has the DNA TGTGCCAGCAATAGGGGAGGAGAAATCACTGAAGCTTTCTTT. Its translation: CASNRGGEITEAFF.

The chain recombines TRBV4-3 with TRBJ1-4, with TRBD1 matching 7 bases. J was trimmed by 3 bases and V by 4 bases; bases with no gene match: 17. The CDR3 is made up of 19 amino acids. Germline V CDR1 and CDR2: LGHNA, YSLEER. As DNA, the CDR3 is TGCGCCAGCAGCCGAATATTGCCGGGACAGTTAGAATCTAATGAAAAACTGTTTTTT. This encodes CASSRILPGQLESNEKLFF.

CDR3 sequence: CASSEGLAFGELFF. In DNA form, the CDR3 reads TGTGCCAGTAGTGAGGGACTAGCTTTCGGGGAGCTGTTTTTT. This rearrangement joins TRBV19 to TRBJ2-2; 9 bases agree with TRBD2. The germline CDR1 and CDR2 sequences are LNHDA and SQIVND (reference sequence). With 5 bases clipped from V and 7 bases from J, the junction kept 5 bases outside the gene matches. The CDR3 totals 14 residues.

The chain has TRBV28 and TRBJ2-7, with 9 bases aligning to TRBD1. The CDR3 length is 16 residues. The V segment lost 0 bases and the J segment 2 bases; nucleotides outside the gene matches: 5. Germline V gene lookup returns CDR1 MDHEN and CDR2 SYDVKM. CDR3 nucleotide sequence: TGTGCCAGCAGTTTATGGGGGGGACAGGGACCCTACGAGCAGTACTTC. This gives the protein CASSLWGGQGPYEQYF. Using reference TRBV28 and TRBJ2-7 for the parts outside the CDR3, the full variable domain is DVKVTQSSRYLVKRTGEKVFLECVQDMDHENMFWYRQDPGLGLRLIYFSYDVKMKEKGDIPEGYSVSREKKERFSLILESASTNQTSMYLCASSLWGGQGPYEQYFGPGTRLTVT.

This sequence joins TRBV7-3 and TRBJ2-5; no firm D call. The V gene lost 5 bases and the J gene lost 5 bases, with 9 bases spanning the gap. Germline V lookup: CDR1 SGHTA, CDR2 FQGTGA. CDR3 length: 12 amino acids. The CDR3 loop reads CASSLDGETQYF. CDR3 nucleotides: TGTGCCAGCAGCCTCGACGGGGAGACCCAGTACTTC.

This clone appeared a few times. The CDR3 loop is CASSYQDWNTGELFF. DNA for the CDR3: TGTGCCAGCAGTTACCAGGACTGGAACACCGGGGAGCTGTTTTTT. The chain couples TRBV6-2 or TRBV6-3 to TRBJ2-2; D might be TRBD2 (5 bases). V was pared by 2 bases and J by 1 base, with 8 bases between. This CDR3 has 15 residues. CDR1 and CDR2 (germline): MNHEY, SVGEGT.

The chain has TRBV4-2 and TRBJ1-2, with a possible D match to TRBD1 (6 bases). Germline V gene sequence: CDR1 LGHNA, CDR2 YNFKEQ. The CDR3 covers 14 residues. V dropped 2 bases and J dropped 4 bases, with 11 bases sitting between them. CDR3 nucleotide sequence: TGTGCCAGCAGCCAACCCGGACAGACCTATGGCTACACCTTC. Translation: CASSQPGQTYGYTF.

V and J are TRBV28 and TRBJ1-2, with TRBD1 as a possible D gene (5 bases). The CDR3 loop spans 13 amino acids. The V end was cut by 1 base, the J end by 4 bases, with 7 bases between. The germline gives CDR1 MDHEN, CDR2 SYDVKM. In DNA, the CDR3 is TGTGCCAGCAGTTTATTCGGGGGCTATGGCTACACCTTC. As protein: CASSLFGGYGYTF.

The V and J genes are TRBV5-4 and TRBJ2-5; D is possibly TRBD1 (6 bases). CDR1 and CDR2 (germline): SGHNT, YYREEE (reference sequence). The V end was cut by 4 bases, the J end by 0 bases, with 10 bases between. This CDR3 is built from 14 residues. The DNA for the CDR3 is TGTGCCAGCAGCACAGGGACCAACCAAGAGACCCAGTACTTC. Its translation is CASSTGTNQETQYF. The full variable domain, with the rest looked up from reference TRBV5-4 and TRBJ2-5, is ETGVTQSPTHLIKTRGQQVTLRCSSQSGHNTVSWYQQALGQGPQFIFQYYREEENGRGNFPPRFSGLQFPNYSSELNVNALELDDSALYLCASSTGTNQETQYFGPGTRLLVL.

This clone occurred once. The J gene is TRBJ2-2, the V gene TRBV6-5, with 10 nucleotides matching TRBD1. J gave up 5 bases and V 7 bases, and 7 bases lay outside the gene matches. This CDR3 comprises 15 residues. The germline V gene has CDR1 MNHEY and CDR2 SVGAGI. Here the CDR3 DNA reads TGTGCCAGCACCATGAGGGACAGGGGTACCGGGGAGCTGTTTTTT. Its protein is CASTMRDRGTGELFF.

The rearrangement uses TRBV4-2 and TRBJ2-3; 10 nucleotides agree with TRBD2. Trimming took 3 bases from V and 2 from J; bases not matched to a gene: 8. CDR1 LGHNA and CDR2 YNFKEQ come from the germline V gene. The CDR3 totals 17 residues. The CDR3 DNA follows: TGTGCCAGCAGCCAGAAAAGCGGGGGGGGCTACACAGATACGCAGTATTTT. Translating it yields CASSQKSGGGYTDTQYF.

The V and J genes are TRBV3-1 (or the pseudogene TRBV3-2) and TRBJ1-2; 9 nucleotides agree with TRBD1. The CDR3 runs to 16 residues. Germline V lookup: CDR1 LGHDT, CDR2 YNNKEL (reference sequence). Trimming removed 1 base from V and 5 bases from J; junction bases left unmatched: 8. CDR3 sequence: CASSQGPTGGGYGYTF. The CDR3 region has the DNA TGTGCCAGCAGCCAAGGCCCGACAGGGGGAGGGTATGGCTACACCTTC.

The chain carries TRBV7-9 and TRBJ2-7; a possible D gene is TRBD2 (7 bases). The CDR3 is 15 residues long. CDR1 and CDR2 from the germline V gene are SEHNR and FQNEAQ (reference sequence). Trimming shortened V by 5 bases and J by 2 bases, and 16 bases separated the two germline ends. CDR3 sequence reads: CASSARGAQTYEQYF. CDR3 bases: TGTGCCAGCAGCGCTCGGGGGGCCCAGACCTACGAGCAGTACTTC.

This clone occurred a few times. This sequence joins TRBV7-9 and TRBJ2-6; perhaps TRBD1 as D (6 bases). In germline, CDR1 is SEHNR, CDR2 FQNEAQ (reference sequence). V shed 8 bases and J shed 0 bases, with 8 bases lying between them. This CDR3 region has 14 residues. This CDR3 is CASRDNSGANVLTF. The CDR3 DNA sequence: TGTGCCAGCCGGGACAACTCTGGGGCCAACGTCCTGACTTTC.

This clone has only a few counts. The chain has TRBV11-2 and TRBJ2-7; D is unresolved. The CDR3 runs to 13 residues. V lost 0 bases, J lost 0 bases, and 3 bases lay in between. Germline CDR1 is SGHAT and CDR2 is FQNNGV. The chain's CDR3 is CASSLDISYEQYF. The CDR3 nucleotides are TGTGCCAGCAGCTTAGACATCTCCTACGAGCAGTACTTC.

This rearrangement joins TRBV30 to TRBJ2-5; D is ambiguous. The germline V gene has CDR1 GTSNPN and CDR2 SVGIG (reference sequence). The CDR3 consists of 13 residues. V was trimmed by 1 base and J by 3 bases, leaving 9 bases between them. The CDR3 spells CAWSGQIKETQYF. The CDR3 bases are TGTGCCTGGAGTGGGCAGATAAAAGAGACCCAGTACTTC.

V usage is TRBV6-2 or TRBV6-3 and J usage is TRBJ2-7; the D gene is possibly TRBD1 (6 bases). Deletions cut 5 bases from V and 3 bases from J, with 8 bases between. The V gene's germline CDR1 is MNHEY and CDR2 SVGEGT. The CDR3 is made up of 12 amino acids. DNA of the CDR3: TGTGCCAGCAGTACGGACAGCTACGAGCAGTACTTC. It specifies CASSTDSYEQYF.

The chain recombines TRBV11-2 with TRBJ1-2; TRBD1 is a possible D gene (6 bases). Germline V CDR1 and CDR2: SGHAT, FQNNGV. Trimming stripped 4 bases from V and 0 bases from J, with 12 bases between. The length of the CDR3 is 15 residues. DNA for the CDR3: TGTGCCAGCAGCTCGCGGACAGTAGCTAACTATGGCTACACCTTC. Translating it yields CASSSRTVANYGYTF.

V usage is TRBV7-2 and J usage is TRBJ1-1; 8 bases align to TRBD1. Germline loops: CDR1 SGHTA, CDR2 FQGNSA. This CDR3 contains 15 residues. Trimming cost V 1 base and J 4 bases; bases outside gene matches: 5. CDR3 residues: CASSLVQGAGTEAFF. The DNA of the CDR3 is TGTGCCAGCAGCTTAGTGCAGGGGGCAGGCACTGAAGCTTTCTTT.

The chain uses TRBV11-3 and TRBJ2-1, with TRBD2 matching over 8 bases. Trimming cost V 5 bases and J 0 bases; bases outside gene matches: 12. The CDR3 covers 18 residues. Germline V gene sequence: CDR1 SGHNT, CDR2 YENEEA. The CDR3 spells CASSTPRSGGNSYNEQFF. The CDR3 DNA sequence: TGTGCCAGCAGCACTCCCCGATCGGGGGGGAACTCCTACAATGAGCAGTTCTTC.

The rearrangement joins TRBV28 to TRBJ2-3; D is ambiguous. CDR1 MDHEN and CDR2 SYDVKM come from the germline V gene. Trimming stripped 2 bases from V and 4 bases from J, with 10 bases between. The CDR3 is 14 residues long. The CDR3 reads CASSLITVSDTQYF. The CDR3 DNA reads as TGTGCCAGCAGTTTAATTACAGTTTCAGATACGCAGTATTTT.

The CDR3 sequence is CASSIGLAYNEQFF. The CDR3 DNA is TGTGCCAGCAGCATCGGACTAGCTTACAATGAGCAGTTCTTC. The rearrangement links TRBV7-2 to TRBJ2-1; 8 nucleotides line up with TRBD2. V dropped 5 bases and J dropped 4; count of bases not matched to a gene: 4. This CDR3 comprises 14 residues. Germline lookup yields CDR1 SGHTA and CDR2 FQGNSA.

The chain uses TRBV18 and TRBJ1-4, with 9 nucleotides matching TRBD1. The J segment lost 7 bases and the V segment lost 4 bases, leaving 7 bases of the junction unmatched. In germline, CDR1 is KGHSH, CDR2 LQKENI. The length of the CDR3 is 15 residues. CDR3 coding DNA: TGTGCCAGCTCACAGATTCCGGGACAGGGTGAAAAACTGTTTTTT. This sequence encodes CASSQIPGQGEKLFF.